This T cell receptor (beta chain) was documented in a study of PD-1 blockade in classical Hodgkin lymphoma. Generated by immunoSEQ multiplex PCR, the TCRdb table keeps only in-frame clones and is missing some. The sample carries about 30,000 clones, about 80% recorded once. There are 16 residues in the CDR3. Germline loops: CDR1 SEHNR, CDR2 FQNEAQ (reference sequence). J gave up 0 bases and V 7 bases, and 6 bases lay outside the gene matches. This clone was recorded once. Time point of the sample: cycle 4 day 1 (C4D1), after five to seven weeks of nivolumab. Every patient experienced relapse after autologous stem cell transplantation, and brentuximab vedotin exposure varied. Magnetic negative selection purified CD4+ T cells from thawed PBMCs.

Sequencing was performed on CD4+ T cells from blood, taken before the fourth cycle of nivolumab. This sequence originates from a human donor with classical Hodgkin lymphoma. The gene calls are TRBV7-9 and TRBJ2-5; 12 bases agree with TRBD2. CDR3 amino acids: CASTAGLAGYQETQYF. Here the CDR3 DNA reads TGTGCCAGCACCGCTGGACTAGCGGGGTACCAAGAGACCCAGTACTTC.